The rows below give T cell receptor beta chains drawn from one sample of a study of blood T cell repertoires in COVID-19. The protocol was immunoSEQ multiplex PCR, while the TCRdb copy is restricted to in-frame clones and leaves out a portion. The sample lists 200,000 to 250,000 clones, more than 75% occurring once. The sample was peripheral blood. The source of these receptors is an older woman who had recovered from COVID-19. Both conserved end residues are part of each CDR3. The D gene is left open where the match is weak. For some rows the clone size is stated as once, few or many, or as a class when expanded; others skip it.

TRBV2	NA	TRBJ2-2	TRBD1	TGTGCCAGCAGTGGGACAGGGAATGCCGGGGAGCTGTTTTTT	CASSGTGNAGELFF
TRBV23-1	NA	TRBJ1-2	NA	TGCGCCAGCAGTCAAGGGGGGAGGGGGAGAAGCTATGGCTACACCTTC	CASSQGGRGRSYGYTF
TRBV7-6	NA	TRBJ1-2	NA	TGTGCCAGCAGCCCCCGGACCCCCCTTGCGGGCTATGGCTACACCTTC	CASSPRTPLAGYGYTF
TRBV2	NA	TRBJ1-1	NA	TGTGCCAGCAGTGAAGCGCCGCGATTAATGAACACTGAAGCTTTCTTT	CASSEAPRLMNTEAFF
TRBV28	NA	TRBJ1-2	NA	TGTGCCAGCAGTTTCGGGGGTTCCTATGGCTACACCTTC	CASSFGGSYGYTF
TRBV18	once	TRBJ1-2	NA	TGTGCCAGCTCACCGACAATTAACTATGGCTACACCTTC	CASSPTINYGYTF
TRBV7-9	NA	TRBJ2-3	NA	TGTGCCAGCAGCTTAGTACCGAGAGATACGCAGTATTTT	CASSLVPRDTQYF
TRBV19	NA	TRBJ1-5	NA	TGTGCCAGTAGTATAGATCAGGGATTGCAGCCCCAGCATTTT	CASSIDQGLQPQHF
TRBV20-1	NA	TRBJ1-2	NA	TGCAGTGCTAGTATTCCTTCGGGAAGGGCATCTAACTATGGCTACACCTTC	CSASIPSGRASNYGYTF
TRBV4-2	NA	TRBJ2-1	TRBD2	TGTGCCAGCAGCCAAGGCCGTACTAGCGGGGCCTACAATGAGCAGTTCTTC	CASSQGRTSGAYNEQFF
TRBV5-6	NA	TRBJ1-2	NA	TGTGCCAGCAGCCCCCGGGGTGCTAACTATGGCTACACCTTC	CASSPRGANYGYTF
TRBV6-2/TRBV6-3	once	TRBJ1-5	TRBD1	TGTGCCAGCAGTTTTTCTCGGACAGGGGTACAGCCCCAGCATTTT	CASSFSRTGVQPQHF
TRBV19	NA	TRBJ1-2	TRBD1	TGTGCCAGTAGTTCCCGACAGGGGGCTAACTATGGCTACACCTTC	CASSSRQGANYGYTF
TRBV9	NA	TRBJ1-2	NA	TGTGCCAGCAGCGCAGGGGAAGGGCTCATCGAGGGCTACACCTTC	CASSAGEGLIEGYTF
TRBV19	NA	TRBJ2-1	TRBD2	TGTGCCAGTAGTATAGGCCTAGCGGGGGTCCAGCAGTTCTTC	CASSIGLAGVQQFF
TRBV4-3	NA	TRBJ1-4	TRBD1	TGCGCCAGCAGCCAAGATTGGACAGGGGATGAAAAACTGTTTTTT	CASSQDWTGDEKLFF
TRBV5-1	NA	TRBJ2-1	TRBD2	TGCGCCAGCAGCCCCGGGGGGTCGAGCTCCTACAATGAGCAGTTCTTC	CASSPGGSSSYNEQFF
TRBV28	NA	TRBJ2-3	TRBD2	TGTGCCAGCAAAGGGCGTGAGCGGGGGGGTACAGATACGCAGTATTTT	CASKGRERGGTDTQYF
TRBV7-2	NA	TRBJ2-2	TRBD1	TGTGCCAGCAACTCCGACCGGGACAGGGTTCGTACCGGGGAGCTGTTTTTT	CASNSDRDRVRTGELFF
TRBV6-2/TRBV6-3	NA	TRBJ2-3	TRBD2	TGTGCCAGCAGCTCGGGGGGGCCGGGTACGCAGTATTTT	CASSSGGPGTQYF
TRBV11-2	NA	TRBJ1-4	NA	TGTGCCAGCAGCTTAGGTCCCAGTAAACTGTTTTTT	CASSLGPSKLFF
TRBV11-3	NA	TRBJ2-1	NA	TGTGCCAGCAGCTTAGAGGGCGGGCTCCCGGACTCCTACAATGAGCAGTTCTTC	CASSLEGGLPDSYNEQFF
TRBV7-9	NA	TRBJ1-2	TRBD1	TGTGCCAGCAGCTTAGGGGACAGGGCGTTGAGCTACACCTTC	CASSLGDRALSYTF
TRBV9	NA	TRBJ2-1	TRBD1	TGTGCCAGCAGCCCGGGACAGGGAGGGAATGAGCAGTTCTTC	CASSPGQGGNEQFF
TRBV7-9	NA	TRBJ1-6	NA	TGTGCCAGCAGCCACCGTGGGGGGAGCTCCTATAATTCACCCCTCCACTTT	CASSHRGGSSYNSPLHF
TRBV29-1	NA	TRBJ1-1	TRBD1	TGCAGCGTTGGATCCAGGGGGTACACTGAAGCTTTCTTT	CSVGSRGYTEAFF
TRBV5-4	NA	TRBJ1-4	TRBD1	TGTGCCAGCAGCTTGGAAGGGGGCCGGGAAAAACTGTTTTTT	CASSLEGGREKLFF
TRBV7-9	few	TRBJ2-2	TRBD2	TGTGCCAGCGGACTAGCGGGGGACACCGGGGAGCTGTTTTTT	CASGLAGDTGELFF
TRBV4-3	NA	TRBJ2-7	TRBD1	TGCGCCAGCAGCCAATCAGTCCGGACAGGGGTGGGCTACGAGCAGTACTTC	CASSQSVRTGVGYEQYF
TRBV15	NA	TRBJ2-3	NA	TGTGCCACCAGCAGACTCACCGGAGGAAGTACAGATACGCAGTATTTT	CATSRLTGGSTDTQYF
TRBV7-6	NA	TRBJ1-1	NA	TGTGCCAGCAGCTTAGAAATCACCTTAGATGAAGCTTTCTTT	CASSLEITLDEAFF
TRBV3-1/TRBV3-2	NA	TRBJ2-1	NA	TGTGCCAGCAGCCAGGCGGGGAGCTCCTACAATGAGCAGTTCTTC	CASSQAGSSYNEQFF
TRBV2	NA	TRBJ2-1	NA	TGTGCCAGCAGGGGGGGAGGCAATGAGCAGTTCTTC	CASRGGGNEQFF
TRBV5-1	NA	TRBJ2-5	NA	TGCGCCAGCAGCTTGACAGGGTACCAAGAGACCCAGTACTTC	CASSLTGYQETQYF
TRBV6-5	NA	TRBJ1-1	NA	TGTGCCAGCAGTTACTCGTCTTTAAACACTGAAGCTTTCTTT	CASSYSSLNTEAFF
TRBV9	NA	TRBJ2-2	TRBD1	TGTGCCAGCAGCGTCGACAGGGGGCGTACCGGGGAGCTGTTTTTT	CASSVDRGRTGELFF
TRBV27	NA	TRBJ1-1	TRBD1	TGTGCCAGCAGTTTTTCGGGACAGGGTAGAACTGAAGCTTTCTTT	CASSFSGQGRTEAFF
TRBV7-9	NA	TRBJ2-3	NA	TGTGCCAGCAGTGGGACTAGCACAGATACGCAGTATTTT	CASSGTSTDTQYF
TRBV6-4	few	TRBJ2-5	NA	TGTGCCAGCAGCCGACAGCTACAAGAGACCCAGTACTTC	CASSRQLQETQYF
TRBV9	NA	TRBJ2-7	TRBD1	TGTGCCAGCAGCTTCAGGGGGCATCACTCCTACGAGCAGTACTTC	CASSFRGHHSYEQYF
TRBV10-3	NA	TRBJ2-1	NA	TGTGCCATCAGTGAGTACCAGCGGACCTACAATGAGCAGTTCTTC	CAISEYQRTYNEQFF
TRBV7-2	NA	TRBJ2-1	NA	TGTGCCAGCAGCCCCACCGGGACTCTTACCTACAATGAGCAGTTCTTC	CASSPTGTLTYNEQFF
TRBV6-5	NA	TRBJ2-2	NA	TGTGCCAGCAGCGTGAAGGGAGAGACCGGGGAGCTGTTTTTT	CASSVKGETGELFF
TRBV5-1	NA	TRBJ2-5	TRBD1	TGCGCCAGCAGTTCCTCCGGGACAGAAGAAGAGACCCAGTACTTC	CASSSSGTEEETQYF
TRBV6-1	few	TRBJ2-1	NA	TGTGCCAGCAGTGAAATAGCGATGAGCTCCTACAATGAGCAGTTCTTC	CASSEIAMSSYNEQFF
TRBV2	NA	TRBJ2-7	TRBD2	TGTGCCAGCAGCCTAGCGGGGGGGGCCTACGAGCAGTACTTC	CASSLAGGAYEQYF
TRBV11-3	NA	TRBJ2-3	TRBD2	TGTGCCAGCAGCTCTCAGCGGGGGACAGATACGCAGTATTTT	CASSSQRGTDTQYF
TRBV28	NA	TRBJ1-2	TRBD1	TGTGCCAGCAGTCCAATCGACAGGGGGACTTATGGCTACACCTTC	CASSPIDRGTYGYTF
TRBV3-1/TRBV3-2	NA	TRBJ1-4	NA	TGTGCCAGCAGCCAAGAGGCAGGCAAACTGTTTTTT	CASSQEAGKLFF
TRBV7-9	NA	TRBJ1-1	NA	TGTGCCAGCAGCTTAGAGGCGGGGGCTGAAGCTTTCTTT	CASSLEAGAEAFF
TRBV10-3	NA	TRBJ2-1	NA	TGTGCCATCAGAAGTATGGTCAGCTCCTACAATGAGCAGTTCTTC	CAIRSMVSSYNEQFF
TRBV28	once	TRBJ2-5	NA	TGTGCCAGCAGTTTTGAGACTACCCAAGAGACCCAGTACTTC	CASSFETTQETQYF
TRBV6-4	NA	TRBJ1-1	NA	TGTGCCAGCAGGGACACGTACTTAGTGAACACTGAAGCTTTCTTT	CASRDTYLVNTEAFF
TRBV5-1	NA	TRBJ2-5	TRBD1	TGCGCCAGCAGCTTGGCCCCGGGACAGGCCTGGGAGACCCAGTACTTC	CASSLAPGQAWETQYF
TRBV5-1	NA	TRBJ1-2	TRBD1	TGCGCCAGCAGCGGGACAGGCCTGGGAGAATATGGCTACACCTTC	CASSGTGLGEYGYTF
TRBV4-1	NA	TRBJ1-4	NA	TGCGCCAGCAGCCAAGGACCCCCGCAGGGCGCAACTAATGAAAAACTGTTTTTT	CASSQGPPQGATNEKLFF
TRBV11-1	NA	TRBJ2-7	NA	TGTGCCAGCAGCTCGATCGGGGACACCGACGAGCAGTACTTC	CASSSIGDTDEQYF
TRBV3-1/TRBV3-2	NA	TRBJ2-3	NA	TGTGCCAGCAGCCAGGCTTTCACAGATACGCAGTATTTT	CASSQAFTDTQYF
TRBV15	NA	TRBJ2-5	TRBD1	TGTGCCACCAGCAGGAGCGGACAGGGTCAAGAGACCCAGTACTTC	CATSRSGQGQETQYF
TRBV4-3	NA	TRBJ1-6	NA	TGCGCCAGCAGCCAAGACGACGGGAATTCACCCCTCCACTTT	CASSQDDGNSPLHF